Presented here are 25 T cell receptor beta chains from one specimen sequenced in a study of blood T cell repertoires in COVID-19. Using immunoSEQ multiplex PCR, the repertoire was profiled, and TCRdb retains in-frame clones only, with some absent. The sample has a few hundred thousand clones, 70% to 90% seen once. The sample was PBMCs or T cells enriched from blood (not recorded which). Receptors were obtained from a woman between 40 and 50 years old who had recovered from COVID-19.

CDR3 coding DNA: TGTGCCAGCAGCTTAGCAGCCGGGTCCAAAAACATTCAGTACTTC. Its translation is CASSLAAGSKNIQYF. The V gene is TRBV11-2, the J gene TRBJ2-4; the D is unclear. V was cut by 1 base and J by 2 bases, with 9 bases left in between. The CDR3 sequence is 15 residues long. Germline V lookup: CDR1 SGHAT, CDR2 FQNNGV.

This chain uses TRBV4-2 with TRBJ2-7, with D unclear. The CDR3 extends over 14 amino acids. From germline, CDR1 is LGHNA and CDR2 YNFKEQ. Trimming shortened V by 4 bases and J by 0 bases, and 10 bases separated the two germline ends. The CDR3 region is CASSRALTSYEQYF. CDR3 coding DNA: TGTGCCAGCAGCCGGGCGCTCACCTCCTACGAGCAGTACTTC.

This clone has just one count. V and J are TRBV18 and TRBJ1-1; the match to TRBD1 covers 8 bases. Per germline, CDR1 KGHSH and CDR2 LQKENI. J was trimmed by 0 bases and V by 2 bases; bases with no gene match: 5. This CDR3 region has 16 residues. This CDR3 is CASSPKQGAVNTEAFF. As DNA, the CDR3 is TGTGCCAGCTCACCAAAGCAGGGGGCTGTGAACACTGAAGCTTTCTTT.

The rearrangement uses TRBV3-1 (or the pseudogene TRBV3-2) and TRBJ2-7; a weak D match, TRBD1 (6 bases). Germline CDR1 LGHDT, CDR2 YNNKEL (reference sequence). Trimming cost V 1 base and J 5 bases, with 15 bases left between them. CDR3 size: 15 residues. CDR3 in DNA: TGTGCCAGCAGCCAAGCCGCTTCAGGGGTGCACGAGCAGTACTTC. Translating it yields CASSQAASGVHEQYF.

This clone is a singleton in its sample. The chain carries TRBV6-5 and TRBJ1-2; 8 positions match TRBD1. CDR3 size: 16 residues. Germline CDR1 and CDR2: MNHEY and SVGAGI. The V and J ends lost 0 bases and 4 bases, in that order; junction bases with no gene match: 7. DNA for the CDR3: TGTGCCAGCAGTTACTCACCGACAGGGGACCCCTATGGCTACACCTTC. Its protein is CASSYSPTGDPYGYTF.

The V gene is TRBV5-6, the J gene TRBJ2-1; 8 bases map to TRBD1. Germline V CDR1 and CDR2: SGHDT, YYEEEE. This CDR3 contains 15 residues. The J segment lost 9 bases and the V segment lost 4 bases, leaving 12 bases of the junction unmatched. The chain's CDR3 is CASSAQGAPMIEQFF. The CDR3 nucleotides are TGTGCCAGCAGCGCCCAGGGGGCGCCAATGATTGAGCAGTTCTTC.

The chain employs TRBV7-9 and TRBJ2-3, with 9 bases lining up with TRBD1. Germline values: CDR1 SEHNR, CDR2 FQNEAQ (reference sequence). The V gene end was trimmed by 3 bases and the J gene end by 3 bases; junction bases not matched to a gene: 4. The CDR3 covers 15 residues. DNA for the CDR3: TGTGCCAGCAGCTTCCCGGGACAGGGAACAGATACGCAGTATTTT. Its translation is CASSFPGQGTDTQYF.

The chain combines TRBV25-1 with TRBJ1-1; 8 positions agree with TRBD1. Germline V gene sequence: CDR1 MGHDK, CDR2 SYGVNS. J gave up 4 bases and V 4 bases, and 5 bases lay outside the gene matches. The length of the CDR3 is 14 residues. The CDR3 here is CASSGQGRGTEAFF. DNA for the CDR3: TGTGCCAGCAGTGGACAGGGGCGGGGCACTGAAGCTTTCTTT. Complete variable domain (other parts from reference TRBV25-1 and TRBJ1-1): EADIYQTPRYLVIGTGKKITLECSQTMGHDKMYWYQQDPGMELHLIHYSYGVNSTEKGDLSSESTVSRIRTEHFPLTLESARPSHTSQYLCASSGQGRGTEAFFGQGTRLTVV.

This chain connects TRBV25-1 to TRBJ2-2, with 9 bases fitting TRBD1. The V gene's germline CDR1 is MGHDK and CDR2 SYGVNS. V was clipped by 8 bases and J by 9 bases; unmatched bases: 10. CDR3 length: 14 amino acids. In nucleotides, the CDR3 is TGTGCCAGCGCCTCGGACAGGGGTCTCAGGGAGCTGTTTTTT. Protein sequence: CASASDRGLRELFF.

The chain links TRBV7-9 to TRBJ2-7, with TRBD1 matching over 11 bases. This CDR3 has 17 residues. Germline CDR1 reads SEHNR; CDR2 reads FQNEAQ (reference sequence). Germline trimming cut 5 bases from V and 3 bases from J; bases unmatched to any gene: 12. The CDR3 protein is CASSGRDRGEILYEQYF. Here the CDR3 DNA reads TGTGCCAGCAGCGGCCGGGACAGGGGGGAGATTCTCTACGAGCAGTACTTC.

This clone is a singleton in its sample. The chain carries TRBV13 and TRBJ2-3; 9 bases match TRBD1. CDR1 and CDR2 from the germline V gene are PRHDT and FYEKMQ (reference sequence). Trimming cost V 5 bases and J 2 bases; bases outside gene matches: 5. The CDR3 contains 15 residues. The CDR3 spells CASSTGGSFTDTQYF. CDR3 sequence (DNA): TGTGCCAGCAGCACAGGGGGCTCCTTCACAGATACGCAGTATTTT.

This chain joins TRBV19 and TRBJ2-7; 10 nucleotides align to TRBD1. After removal of 5 bases from V and 3 bases from J, the junction contained 7 bases not matched to a gene. The CDR3 has 15 residues. Germline CDR1 and CDR2: LNHDA and SQIVND (reference sequence). For the CDR3, the DNA is TGTGCCAGTAGTTCGGACCGGGACAGGGGCTACGAGCAGTACTTC. Translated: CASSSDRDRGYEQYF.

The genes are TRBV7-9 and TRBJ2-1; D is perhaps TRBD2 (7 bases). CDR3 length: 15 residues. The V gene lost 8 bases and the J gene lost 0 bases, with 14 bases spanning the gap. Germline V gene lookup returns CDR1 SEHNR and CDR2 FQNEAQ (reference sequence). The CDR3 protein is CASWEGEGSYNEQFF. The CDR3 coding sequence is TGTGCCAGCTGGGAGGGGGAGGGCTCCTACAATGAGCAGTTCTTC.

The V call is TRBV10-3, the J call TRBJ1-3; tentative D call: TRBD1 (5 bases). This CDR3 region has 14 residues. V lost 6 bases and J 0 bases, leaving 9 bases between the germline ends. The germline V gene encodes CDR1 ENHRY and CDR2 SYGVKD. CDR3 coding DNA: TGTGCCATCAGGGTAGGGGTCTCTGGAAACACCATATATTTT. This codes for CAIRVGVSGNTIYF.

The chain employs TRBV28 and TRBJ2-7; 7 bases agree with TRBD1. CDR3 length: 15 amino acids. Germline V gene lookup returns CDR1 MDHEN and CDR2 SYDVKM. V was clipped by 4 bases and J by 0 bases; unmatched bases: 6. The CDR3 loop is CASSYRGRSSYEQYF. CDR3 nucleotide sequence: TGTGCCAGCAGTTACAGGGGAAGGAGCTCCTACGAGCAGTACTTC.

This clone was detected only once. The V gene is TRBV7-2, the J gene TRBJ2-2, with D tentatively TRBD2 (5 bases). Germline-derived CDR1 and CDR2 are SGHTA and FQGNSA. This CDR3 is built from 17 residues. With 1 base removed from V and 6 bases from J, the gap between germline ends came to 18 bases. CDR3: CASSLVGVGSTAGELFF. In DNA, the CDR3 is TGTGCCAGCAGCTTAGTCGGGGTGGGGTCGACGGCCGGGGAGCTGTTTTTT.

The chain combines TRBV6-5 with TRBJ1-1, with TRBD1 as a possible D gene (5 bases). Between the trimmed V and J ends, which lost 5 bases and 4 bases, there was a span of 17 bases. The CDR3 runs 15 residues. Per the germline V gene, CDR1 is MNHEY and CDR2 is SVGAGI. The DNA for the CDR3 is TGTGCCAGCAGTCCCAGGGTCTTATCAGGCACTGAAGCTTTCTTT. Amino acids: CASSPRVLSGTEAFF.

The V and J genes are TRBV5-4 and TRBJ2-1; no clear D. The CDR3 covers 15 residues. The germline V and J ends were trimmed by 4 bases and 4 bases, with 15 bases remaining between them. CDR1 is SGHNT and CDR2 is YYREEE in the germline V gene (reference sequence). The CDR3 sequence is CASSRRVPLYNEQFF. CDR3 bases: TGTGCCAGCAGCCGCCGGGTCCCTCTTTACAATGAGCAGTTCTTC.

This clone was observed a handful of times. Other nucleotide sequences from this sample produce the same CDR3. The chain is built from TRBV9 and TRBJ1-2; D call uncertain. CDR1 and CDR2 (germline): SGDLS, YYNGEE. The CDR3 spans 13 residues. V was cut by 1 base and J by 2 bases, with 6 bases left in between. CDR3 DNA: TGTGCCAGCAGCGTAACAGAGAACTATGGCTACACCTTC. Translated, it gives CASSVTENYGYTF.

V and J are TRBV28 and TRBJ2-4, with D unresolved. This CDR3 has 16 amino acids. Germline CDR1 and CDR2: MDHEN and SYDVKM. Trimming removed 5 bases at V and 4 bases at J, with 18 bases between. The CDR3 loop is CASSTPGQAKKNIQYF. For the CDR3, the DNA is TGTGCCAGCAGTACCCCAGGCCAGGCAAAAAAAAACATTCAGTACTTC. The entire variable domain, with the rest obtained from reference TRBV28 and TRBJ2-4, is as follows: DVKVTQSSRYLVKRTGEKVFLECVQDMDHENMFWYRQDPGLGLRLIYFSYDVKMKEKGDIPEGYSVSREKKERFSLILESASTNQTSMYLCASSTPGQAKKNIQYFGAGTRLSVL.

The rearrangement joins TRBV6-2 or TRBV6-3 to TRBJ1-5; D remains unclear. This CDR3 has 15 residues. The germline V gene has CDR1 MNHEY and CDR2 SVGEGT. V lost 4 bases, J lost 11 bases, and 21 bases lay in between. This chain's CDR3 is CASSSKSQGRRAQHF. DNA of the CDR3: TGTGCCAGCAGTTCCAAATCTCAAGGGAGAAGGGCCCAGCATTTT.

The CDR3 spells CASSLEAGTPYEQYF. The CDR3 DNA is TGCGCCAGCAGCTTGGAGGCCGGGACACCGTACGAGCAGTACTTC. J is TRBJ2-7 and V is TRBV5-1; TRBD1 is a possible D gene (6 bases). Germline V gives CDR1 SGHRS, CDR2 YFSETQ. There are 15 residues in the CDR3. V lost 0 bases and J lost 4, with 14 bases in between.

This clone was observed a few times. The genes are TRBV12-3 or TRBV12-4 and TRBJ2-3; D might be TRBD1 (6 bases). The CDR3 is 13 amino acids. The CDR3 DNA reads as TGTGCAACAAGAGGACAGTTCACAGATACGCAGTATTTT. Residues: CATRGQFTDTQYF.

This rearrangement joins TRBV5-4 to TRBJ2-3, with D perhaps matching TRBD1 (5 bases). This CDR3 region has 13 residues. The germline V gene encodes CDR1 SGHNT and CDR2 YYREEE (reference sequence). The V gene lost 3 bases and the J gene lost 4 bases, with 9 bases spanning the gap. The chain's CDR3 is CASSSQGSDTQYF. The CDR3 DNA reads TGTGCCAGCAGCTCCCAGGGTTCAGATACGCAGTATTTT.

The chain is built from TRBV4-3 and TRBJ1-5; D is unresolved. Germline V gene data show CDR1 as LGHNA and CDR2 as YSLEER. Deletions cut 0 bases from V and 4 bases from J, with 10 bases between. CDR3 length: 15 residues. The CDR3, as DNA: TGCGCCAGCAGCCAAGATGCGGTCGGGAATCAGCCCCAGCATTTT. Residues: CASSQDAVGNQPQHF.